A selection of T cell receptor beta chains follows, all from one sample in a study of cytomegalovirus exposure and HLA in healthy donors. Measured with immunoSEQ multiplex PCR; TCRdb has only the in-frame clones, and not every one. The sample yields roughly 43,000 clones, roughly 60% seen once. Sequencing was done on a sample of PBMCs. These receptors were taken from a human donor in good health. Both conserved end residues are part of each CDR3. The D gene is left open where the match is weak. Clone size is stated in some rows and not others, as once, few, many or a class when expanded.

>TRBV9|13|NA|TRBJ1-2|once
TGTGCCAGCAGCGTAGTTACGGACTATGGCTACACCTTC
CASSVVTDYGYTF
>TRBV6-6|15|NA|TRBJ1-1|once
TGTGCCAGCAACCCAAGGGGGGGGATGAACACTGAAGCTTTCTTT
CASNPRGGMNTEAFF
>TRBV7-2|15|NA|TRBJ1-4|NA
TGTGCCAGCAGCACCTCACAGGAAAGGGGTGAAAAACTGTTTTTT
CASSTSQERGEKLFF
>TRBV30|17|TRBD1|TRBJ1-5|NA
TGTGCCTGGAGTGCACCGGCCCCGAGACAGGGTGGTCAGCCCCAGCATTTT
CAWSAPAPRQGGQPQHF
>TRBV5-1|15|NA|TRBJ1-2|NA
TGCGCCAGCAGCTTGGCCGTGACAGTTAACTATGGCTACACCTTC
CASSLAVTVNYGYTF
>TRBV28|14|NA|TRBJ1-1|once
TGTGCCAGCAGTTTAACGGGGCAGGGGACTGAAGCTTTCTTT
CASSLTGQGTEAFF
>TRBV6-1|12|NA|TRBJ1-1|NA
TGTGCCACAACTTGGGCGGGCACTGAAGCTTTCTTT
CATTWAGTEAFF
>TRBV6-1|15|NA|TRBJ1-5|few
TGTGCCAGCAGCGCCCGAGCCAGGATGAATCAGCCCCAGCATTTT
CASSARARMNQPQHF
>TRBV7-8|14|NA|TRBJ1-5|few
TGTGCCAGCAGCTTAGACTTGAACAATCAGCCCCAGCATTTT
CASSLDLNNQPQHF
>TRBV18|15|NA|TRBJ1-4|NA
TGTGCCAGCTCAACCTACCTTGCAACTAATGAAAAACTGTTTTTT
CASSTYLATNEKLFF
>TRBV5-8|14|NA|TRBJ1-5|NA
TGTGCCAGCAGCGACGCGGGCCATGGTCAGCCCCAGCATTTT
CASSDAGHGQPQHF
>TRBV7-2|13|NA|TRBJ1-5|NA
TGTGCCAGCAGCTTACAGGATTCCAGGCCCCAGCATTTT
CASSLQDSRPQHF
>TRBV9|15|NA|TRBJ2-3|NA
TGTGCCAGCAGCGAGACTCCTCAGGGTGAAGATACGCAGTATTTT
CASSETPQGEDTQYF
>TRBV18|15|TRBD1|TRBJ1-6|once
TGTGCCAGCTCCGGATCACCAGGGGGTTTCTCACCCCTCCACTTT
CASSGSPGGFSPLHF
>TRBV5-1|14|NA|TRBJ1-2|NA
TGCGCCAGCAGCTCAGGCGGAGGGAGCTATGGCTACACCTTC
CASSSGGGSYGYTF